The rows below give T cell receptor beta chains drawn from one sample of a study of cytomegalovirus exposure and HLA in healthy donors. Using immunoSEQ multiplex PCR, the repertoire was profiled, and TCRdb retains in-frame clones only, with some absent. The sample lists roughly 120,000 clones, around 84% occurring once. Sequenced sample: PBMCs. The receptor source for this set is a young woman in good health and CMV-seropositive. CDR3s include the opening cysteine and the closing phenylalanine or tryptophan. A D gene is named only where the DNA matches it firmly. A row's size may be missing; if present it is once, few, many or a size class.

CDR3aa	CDR3nt	v_gene	d_gene	abundance	len	j_gene
CASQGRPDTQYF	TGTGCCAGTCAGGGCCGTCCGGATACGCAGTATTTT	TRBV19	.	.	12	TRBJ2-3
CASSLGQGSYQETQYF	TGTGCCAGCAGCTTAGGACAGGGGTCGTACCAAGAGACCCAGTACTTC	TRBV7-9	TRBD1	.	16	TRBJ2-5
CASSHSPTGEQFF	TGTGCCAGCAGTCACAGCCCGACCGGTGAGCAGTTCTTC	TRBV27	.	.	13	TRBJ2-1
CASSLGQGLSYEQYF	TGTGCCAGCAGCCTTGGACAGGGGCTCTCCTACGAGCAGTACTTC	TRBV7-8	TRBD1	.	15	TRBJ2-7
CASSLSRVGSPLHF	TGTGCCAGCAGCTTAAGCAGGGTAGGATCACCCCTCCACTTT	TRBV7-2	.	.	14	TRBJ1-6
CASSSSGDTYNEQFF	TGTGCCAGCAGTTCAAGCGGGGACACCTACAATGAGCAGTTCTTC	TRBV7-3	.	.	15	TRBJ2-1
CASSKTPGQQETQYF	TGCGCCAGCAGCAAAACCCCGGGACAGCAAGAGACCCAGTACTTC	TRBV4-1	TRBD1	.	15	TRBJ2-5
CASTLTSGPYNEQFF	TGTGCCAGTACCCTGACTAGCGGGCCTTACAATGAGCAGTTCTTC	TRBV19	TRBD2	.	15	TRBJ2-1
CASSEGGGRGNQPQHF	TGTGCCAGCAGTGAAGGGGGGGGGAGGGGCAATCAGCCCCAGCATTTT	TRBV6-1	.	.	16	TRBJ1-5
CASSPLYSLLAGQHNEQFF	TGTGCCAGCTCACCACTATATTCCCTTTTGGCGGGGCAACACAATGAGCAGTTCTTC	TRBV18	.	once	19	TRBJ2-1
CASSEDRPGGEQYF	TGTGCCAGCAGCGAAGACAGGCCCGGTGGCGAGCAGTACTTC	TRBV7-6	.	.	14	TRBJ2-7
CASSYGQGVGAYEQYF	TGTGCCAGCAGTTACGGCCAGGGGGTAGGGGCCTACGAGCAGTACTTC	TRBV6-5	TRBD1	.	16	TRBJ2-7
CSVASGLSYSTDTQYF	TGCAGCGTCGCTAGCGGTTTGTCTTATAGCACAGATACGCAGTATTTT	TRBV29-1	TRBD2	.	16	TRBJ2-3
CATPTGCSDRGEQYF	TGTGCCACTCCTACAGGCTGCTCCGACCGAGGCGAGCAGTACTTC	TRBV11-3	.	once	15	TRBJ2-7
CASSWGGNTEAFF	TGTGCCAGCAGTTGGGGGGGAAACACTGAAGCTTTCTTT	TRBV27	.	.	13	TRBJ1-1
CASSLAGESRGGYTF	TGTGCCAGCAGTTTAGCGGGGGAAAGTCGAGGTGGCTACACCTTC	TRBV27	.	.	15	TRBJ1-2
CSSSYNRGQGEKLFF	TGTTCCAGCAGCTACAACAGGGGGCAGGGTGAAAAACTGTTTTTT	TRBV7-9	TRBD1	.	15	TRBJ1-4
CASSTLAGSSYNEQFF	TGTGCCAGTAGTACATTAGCGGGTAGCTCCTACAATGAGCAGTTCTTC	TRBV19	TRBD2	.	16	TRBJ2-1
CASSLDGGSNEKLFF	TGTGCCAGCAGCTTAGATGGCGGTTCTAATGAAAAACTGTTTTTT	TRBV11-2	.	.	15	TRBJ1-4
CASSEDRGETQYF	TGTGCCAGCAGCGAGGACAGAGGAGAGACCCAGTACTTC	TRBV4-2	.	once	13	TRBJ2-5
CASSLGKRDTTDTQYF	TGTGCCAGCAGCTTAGGCAAGCGGGATACCACAGATACGCAGTATTTT	TRBV7-9	TRBD2	.	16	TRBJ2-3
CASSLGRRRVLQETQYF	TGTGCCAGCAGCTTGGGACGGCGGCGGGTCCTACAAGAGACCCAGTACTTC	TRBV5-8	.	.	17	TRBJ2-5
CATSSPLGSSNGYTF	TGTGCCACCAGCAGTCCCCTCGGGTCATCCAATGGCTACACCTTC	TRBV15	.	.	15	TRBJ1-2
CATPNLGNQPQHF	TGTGCCACCCCGAACTTGGGCAATCAGCCCCAGCATTTT	TRBV27	.	.	13	TRBJ1-5